This T cell receptor beta chain is from a study of cytomegalovirus exposure and HLA in healthy donors. Points on this clone: Its antigen is currently unknown.

Study results and caveats: The study recorded about 150 TCR beta chains that were cytomegalovirus-associated. Within a later analysis, the majority of CMV-associated TCR beta chains appeared HLA-restricted. High specificity and sensitivity for cytomegalovirus status were reported for the classifier. Clonal expansion, a later analysis showed, was greater in HLA-associated TCR beta chains than in equally common others.

In the PCR, 60 Vbeta and 13 Jbeta primers were used. Sequencing used immunoSEQ multiplex PCR; TCRdb keeps in-frame clones, though not all of them. This table holds 85,000 to 90,000 clones. The germline CDR1 and CDR2 sequences are MNHEY and SMNVEV (reference sequence). The CDR3 runs 16 residues. V dropped 2 bases and J dropped 2 bases, with 13 bases sitting between them. The TCR sequence derives from a man in his forties or fifties in good health and CMV-seropositive. V and J are TRBV27 and TRBJ2-1, with D uncertain. The sequenced sample consisted of PBMCs. CDR3 region: CASSLLEGTTYNEQFF. The CDR3 DNA reads TGTGCCAGCAGTTTACTAGAAGGCACCACCTACAATGAGCAGTTCTTC.